This T cell receptor beta chain was recorded in a study of cytomegalovirus exposure and HLA in healthy donors. Turning to the study itself: Around 86 million unique TCRs, all from HLA-typed donors, were included in an early release of the data. Study-level results: At a 0.05 false discovery rate, a later analysis found some 17,000 TCR beta sequences to be associated with HLA alleles.

A note on this clone: Its target is unknown.

V was shortened by 3 bases and J by 6 bases, with 15 bases between the two germline ends. CDR1 SNHLY and CDR2 FYNNEI come from the germline V gene. The CDR3 consists of 14 residues. 13 Jbeta primers and 60 Vbeta primers were used for the PCR. The repertoire was sequenced with immunoSEQ multiplex PCR; TCRdb's copy has only in-frame clones and lacks some. The table lists some 130,000 clones, 60% to 85% of them singletons. The sample was PBMCs. The J gene is TRBJ2-7, the V gene TRBV2; unclear D gene. The source is a human donor in good health. For the CDR3, the DNA is TGTGCCAGCAGTGATAATAATCAGGCTGGCGAGCAGTACTTC. It translates to CASSDNNQAGEQYF.